This TCR beta chain was found in a study of regulatory T cells in long-lasting Graves disease. Study-level background: The study counted Graves' disease as persistent given over 5 years of antithyroid drugs and positive TSH receptor antibodies. The study, taken as a whole, reports: Persistent patients shared more public clonotypes (around 2,500) than newly diagnosed patients (approximately 1,000).

CDR3 size: 15 residues. V was cut by 5 bases and J by 2 bases, with 16 bases left in between. Germline loops: CDR1 MDHEN, CDR2 SYDVKM. Arm-PCR with iRepertoire HTBI primers amplified the CDR3 regions for these TCR beta libraries. TCRdb reanalysed the multiplex PCR reads using MiXCR and keeps one entry per CDR3 protein. Here the sample spans some 330,000 distinct CDR3 sequences, about 23% being singletons. This clonotype was observed many times. No antigen is known for it. Time point noted: persistent/refractory GD, antithyroid drugs over 5 years with positive TRAb. The TCR library was made from RNA extracted from PBMCs. Graves' disease was diagnosed by American Thyroid Association guidelines. Xi'an, China, was home to the endocrinology department that provided patients.

The sequence derives from a woman in her 40s with Graves disease. This material consisted of peripheral blood mononuclear cells (PBMCs), taken when the disease was refractory, from a patient treated with antithyroid drugs. The chain has TRBV28 and TRBJ2-7; the D gene is possibly TRBD1 (5 bases). In nucleotides, the CDR3 is TGTGCCAGCAGTGTGGGTGGACACCCCACCTACGAGCAGTACTTC. Protein product: CASSVGGHPTYEQYF.